These 17 T cell receptor beta chains share one sample of origin, sequenced in a study of blood T cell repertoires in COVID-19. The repertoire was sequenced with immunoSEQ multiplex PCR; TCRdb's copy has only in-frame clones and lacks some. The table records approximately 180,000 clones, about 90% of them present only once. The sample comprised PBMCs or T cells enriched from blood (not recorded which). These receptors were collected from a human donor with acute COVID-19. The donor label of this sample is uncertain.

V gene TRBV6-2 or TRBV6-3 combines with J gene TRBJ1-2; a possible D gene is TRBD1 (6 bases). Germline-derived CDR1 and CDR2 are MNHEY and SVGEGT. CDR3 length: 11 residues. The germline V and J ends were trimmed by 5 bases and 11 bases, with 12 bases remaining between them. The chain's CDR3 is CASSDGTFYTF. In DNA form, the CDR3 reads TGTGCCAGCAGTGACGGGACATTTTACACCTTC.

This chain joins TRBV24-1 and TRBJ1-2; D possibly corresponds to TRBD1 (5 bases). Trimming took 9 bases from V and 3 from J, leaving 13 bases between them. The CDR3 covers 13 residues. From germline, CDR1 is KGHDR and CDR2 SFDVKD. Here the CDR3 reads CATGNAGDYGYTF. The CDR3 DNA follows: TGTGCCACCGGGAACGCGGGGGACTATGGCTACACCTTC.

This chain connects TRBV12-2 to TRBJ1-4; TRBD1 reflects the table's D call only, with no check against the DNA. TRBV12-2 corresponds to a pseudogene. This CDR3 region has 17 residues. CDR3 region: CASRSTRQGATNEKLFF. Written as DNA, the CDR3 is TGTGCAAGTCGCTCCACCCGACAGGGTGCAACTAATGAAAAACTGTTTTTT.

This chain connects TRBV2 to TRBJ2-5, with 8 bases fitting TRBD2. The junction had 5 bases not matched to a gene; V was cut back by 6 bases and J by 2 bases. The germline gives CDR1 SNHLY, CDR2 FYNNEI. The CDR3 runs 14 residues. The CDR3 sequence: CASSSSGGQETQYF. CDR3 nucleotide sequence: TGTGCCAGCAGCTCCAGCGGGGGACAAGAGACCCAGTACTTC.

The chain recombines TRBV4-1 with TRBJ2-5; 9 bases line up with TRBD1. The V gene's germline CDR1 is MGHRA and CDR2 YSYEKL. Germline trimming cut 4 bases from V and 4 bases from J; bases unmatched to any gene: 1. The CDR3 consists of 13 residues. CDR3 in amino acids: CASSPGQGETQYF. The CDR3 DNA sequence: TGCGCCAGCAGCCCGGGACAGGGAGAGACCCAGTACTTC.

The chain couples TRBV5-1 to TRBJ2-3, with 12 bases fitting TRBD2. Looked up from germline, CDR1 is SGHRS and CDR2 is YFSETQ. The J segment lost 6 bases and the V segment lost 3 bases, leaving 14 bases of the junction unmatched. The CDR3 covers 18 residues. The CDR3 loop is CASSSSPTSGGLPDTQYF. The CDR3 region has the DNA TGCGCCAGCAGCTCCTCTCCGACTAGCGGGGGCCTTCCGGATACGCAGTATTTT.

This chain connects TRBV29-1 to TRBJ2-2, with TRBD2 matching 8 bases. J lost 1 base, V lost 6 bases, and 7 bases had no gene match. This CDR3 contains 15 residues. Germline V gives CDR1 SQVTM, CDR2 ANQGSEA. The CDR3 DNA is TGCAGCGTCGCAGGGAGCGGGGGGAACACCGGGGAGCTGTTTTTT. Encoded protein: CSVAGSGGNTGELFF.

The chain carries TRBV30 and TRBJ2-5; D remains ambiguous. CDR3 size: 13 residues. The V end was cut by 3 bases, the J end by 2 bases, with 10 bases between. Per the germline V gene, CDR1 is GTSNPN and CDR2 is SVGIG (reference sequence). Written as DNA, the CDR3 is TGTGCCTGGAGCCCGCAGTTACAAGAGACCCAGTACTTC. Residues: CAWSPQLQETQYF.

J is TRBJ1-1 and V is TRBV14, with D perhaps TRBD1 (5 bases). The germline V and J ends were trimmed by 1 base and 6 bases, with 15 bases remaining between them. CDR1 and CDR2 (germline): SGHDN, FVKESK. This CDR3 region has 15 residues. Here the CDR3 DNA reads TGTGCCAGCAGCCAAGTTCCGGGGGGAAGAGCTGAAGCTTTCTTT. Translating gives CASSQVPGGRAEAFF.

The chain has TRBV19 and TRBJ1-3; no firm D call. V was pared by 6 bases and J by 0 bases, with 9 bases between. Per germline, CDR1 LNHDA and CDR2 SQIVND (reference sequence). The CDR3 length is 14 residues. The CDR3 coding sequence is TGTGCCAGTAGGTCCGGGAGCTCTGGAAACACCATATATTTT. This gives the protein CASRSGSSGNTIYF. The complete variable domain, with remaining parts taken from reference TRBV19 and TRBJ1-3, reads DGGITQSPKYLFRKEGQNVTLSCEQNLNHDAMYWYRQDPGQGLRLIYYSQIVNDFQKGDIAEGYSVSREKKESFPLTVTSAQKNPTAFYLCASRSGSSGNTIYFGEGSWLTVV.

V is TRBV9 and J is TRBJ1-1; 7 bases match TRBD1. Germline V CDR1 and CDR2: SGDLS, YYNGEE. Trimming cost V 0 bases and J 4 bases; bases outside gene matches: 3. The CDR3 has 14 amino acids. This CDR3 reads CASSVEGQITEAFF. CDR3 in DNA: TGTGCCAGCAGCGTAGAGGGACAGATCACTGAAGCTTTCTTT.

The rearrangement uses TRBV9 and TRBJ2-7; 14 bases agree with TRBD2. J gave up 4 bases and V 4 bases, and 4 bases lay outside the gene matches. The CDR3 is 15 residues long. Germline CDR1 is SGDLS and CDR2 is YYNGEE. In DNA, the CDR3 is TGTGCCAGCAGCCCGGGGACTAGCGGGGGTTACGAGCAGTACTTC. Translation gives CASSPGTSGGYEQYF.

This clone came up a few times. The chain links TRBV19 to TRBJ1-2; D uncertain. Germline V gene data show CDR1 as LNHDA and CDR2 as SQIVND (reference sequence). This CDR3 spans 13 amino acids. The V gene lost 3 bases and the J gene lost 0 bases, with 5 bases spanning the gap. The CDR3 sequence is CASSMGANYGYTF. In DNA form, the CDR3 reads TGTGCCAGTAGTATGGGCGCTAACTATGGCTACACCTTC.

The chain recombines TRBV3-1 (or the pseudogene TRBV3-2) with TRBJ2-1, with 12 nucleotides matching TRBD2. V lost 4 bases to trimming and J lost 7 bases; unmatched junction nucleotides: 14. CDR3 length equals 18 residues. Per the germline V gene, CDR1 is LGHDT and CDR2 is YNNKEL (reference sequence). In DNA, the CDR3 is TGTGCCAGCAGCCGAGAGACTAGCGGGGGACGCGGTTGGAATGAGCAGTTCTTC. It specifies CASSRETSGGRGWNEQFF.

This chain links TRBV4-2 with TRBJ2-5; D is possibly TRBD2 (5 bases). Germline-derived CDR1 and CDR2 are LGHNA and YNFKEQ. V gave up 0 bases and J gave up 1 base, with 21 bases separating them. This CDR3 region has 19 residues. Here the CDR3 DNA reads TGTGCCAGCAGCCAAGAAATTCGGTCTATTGGGGAGACCCAAGAGACCCAGTACTTC. Its protein product is CASSQEIRSIGETQETQYF.

The chain couples TRBV5-1 to TRBJ2-7, with 8 positions matching TRBD1. The CDR3 runs to 14 residues. Germline V gives CDR1 SGHRS, CDR2 YFSETQ. With V trimmed by 6 bases and J by 2 bases, 7 bases remained unmatched. The CDR3 coding sequence is TGCGCCAGCACCCCGGCGACAGGGGCCTACGAGCAGTACTTC. It yields the protein CASTPATGAYEQYF.

The chain combines TRBV6-5 with TRBJ2-1; 10 bases fit TRBD1. Trimming removed 6 bases from V and 7 bases from J; junction bases left unmatched: 9. Germline V gene lookup returns CDR1 MNHEY and CDR2 SVGAGI. This CDR3 region has 15 residues. In DNA, the CDR3 is TGTGCCAGCAGCAACCGGGACAGGGGTTTTAATGAGCAGTTCTTC. It translates to CASSNRDRGFNEQFF.